Below are 28 T cell receptor beta chains sequenced from a single sample in a study of T-cell memory formation after mild COVID-19. TCRdb ran MiXCR on the 5' RACE reads and lists one entry per CDR3 protein. The sample has 550,000 to 600,000 distinct CDR3 sequences, 15% to 20% seen once; the top ten hold roughly 7.8%. The sequenced sample was PBMCs or a T cell subset sorted from them (not recorded which). All receptors derive from an adult woman who had mild COVID-19 (a few samples of this study predate the infection). Cell type and time point are not known.

This clonotype turned up a few times. The chain links TRBV27 to TRBJ2-5; D possibly uses TRBD1 or TRBD2 (6 bases each). The ends were cut back, 6 bases at V and 2 bases at J, with 16 bases in the middle. Germline V gene sequence: CDR1 MNHEY, CDR2 SMNVEV (reference sequence). This CDR3 comprises 15 residues. The CDR3 DNA sequence: TGTGCCAGCAGCTCCGGGTGGGGGGCTCAAGAGACCCAGTACTTC. Protein sequence: CASSSGWGAQETQYF.

CDR3 nucleotides: TGTGCCAGCAGTGAGATGACAGGGACAGTTCATGCGTATGGCTACACCTTC. This codes for CASSEMTGTVHAYGYTF. V is TRBV6-1 and J is TRBJ1-2; 7 bases are a match to TRBD1. Germline CDR1 MNHNS, CDR2 SASEGT. J was trimmed by 5 bases and V by 3 bases; bases with no gene match: 15. The CDR3 extends over 17 amino acids.

V is TRBV5-8 and J is TRBJ2-5; possibly TRBD1 for D (6 bases). The germline gives CDR1 SGHTS, CDR2 YDEGEE. Trimming pared 2 bases from V and 1 base from J, leaving 12 bases between. This CDR3 comprises 15 residues. CDR3 sequence reads: CASSFVDRRQETQYF. The CDR3, as DNA: TGTGCCAGCAGCTTCGTTGACAGGCGCCAAGAGACCCAGTACTTC.

This chain connects TRBV12-3 or TRBV12-4 to TRBJ2-7; D possibly corresponds to TRBD2 (5 bases). This CDR3 contains 14 residues. V was shortened by 2 bases and J by 2 bases, with 10 bases between the two germline ends. CDR3 loop: CASSLMGAPYEQYF. CDR3 sequence (DNA): TGTGCCAGCAGTTTAATGGGAGCCCCCTACGAGCAGTACTTC.

The J gene is TRBJ2-5, the V gene TRBV29-1; D is possibly TRBD1 (6 bases). The V gene lost 1 base and the J gene lost 4 bases, with 19 bases spanning the gap. This CDR3 is built from 16 residues. Germline-derived CDR1 and CDR2 are SQVTM and ANQGSEA. CDR3 protein: CSVEALRGQPAETQYF. CDR3 nucleotide sequence: TGCAGCGTTGAAGCGCTACGAGGACAGCCAGCAGAGACCCAGTACTTC.

This clonotype appeared a few times. The genes are TRBV19 and TRBJ2-7; D may match TRBD1 or TRBD2 (6 bases each). Looked up from germline, CDR1 is LNHDA and CDR2 is SQIVND (reference sequence). There are 13 residues in the CDR3. V lost 1 base, J lost 6 bases, and 10 bases lay in between. CDR3 region: CASSIGGGGEQYF. CDR3 sequence (DNA): TGTGCCAGTAGTATAGGTGGAGGGGGCGAGCAGTACTTC.

This clonotype came up many times. The chain is built from TRBV24-1 and TRBJ2-2; D uncertain. The CDR3 spans 16 residues. CDR1 is KGHDR, CDR2 SFDVKD, per germline. V was clipped by 4 bases and J by 0 bases, with 11 bases between them. CDR3 coding DNA: TGTGCCACCAGTGACCTTCGAGCCCCGAACACCGGGGAGCTGTTTTTT. Translation: CATSDLRAPNTGELFF.

The rearrangement joins TRBV29-1 to TRBJ1-2, with 9 bases matching TRBD1. The CDR3 loop spans 13 amino acids. V lost 4 bases and J lost 4; bases outside the gene matches: 4. Germline V gives CDR1 SQVTM, CDR2 ANQGSEA. The chain's CDR3 is CSVATGGGYGYTF. The CDR3 nucleotides read TGCAGCGTTGCGACAGGGGGGGGCTATGGCTACACCTTC.

This clonotype has just one count. This chain's CDR3 is CASRVGTSGGVNEQFF. In DNA, the CDR3 is TGTGCCAGCAGGGTTGGGACTAGCGGGGGGGTGAATGAGCAGTTCTTC. J is TRBJ2-1 and V is TRBV27; 16 bases map to TRBD2. The CDR3 has 16 amino acids. Germline CDR1 and CDR2: MNHEY and SMNVEV (reference sequence). J gave up 7 bases and V 6 bases, and 6 bases lay outside the gene matches.

This clonotype was counted only a few times. The chain combines TRBV27 with TRBJ2-7, with D unclear. In germline, CDR1 is MNHEY, CDR2 SMNVEV (reference sequence). The CDR3 spans 17 residues. Trimming pared 0 bases from V and 1 base from J, leaving 16 bases between. The CDR3 sequence: CASSLSTPSGLSYEQYF. The CDR3 DNA follows: TGTGCCAGCAGTTTATCGACACCTTCTGGGCTGTCCTACGAGCAGTACTTC.

The table lists this clonotype with many counts. The chain recombines TRBV3-1 with TRBJ1-1, with unresolved D. Germline V CDR1 and CDR2: LGHDT, YNNKEL (reference sequence). Trimming left V 1 base short and J 3 bases short, with 6 bases between. CDR3 length: 13 amino acids. The CDR3 here is CASSQGRDTEAFF. The CDR3 DNA sequence: TGTGCCAGCAGCCAAGGACGGGACACTGAAGCTTTCTTT. Filled out from reference TRBV3-1 and TRBJ1-1, the complete variable domain reads DTAVSQTPKYLVTQMGNDKSIKCEQNLGHDTMYWYKQDSKKFLKIMFSYNNKELIINETVPNRFSPKSPDKAHLNLHINSLELGDSAVYFCASSQGRDTEAFFGQGTRLTVV.

There are a few counts of this clonotype. The J gene is TRBJ2-2, the V gene TRBV6-2 or TRBV6-3; 7 bases match TRBD1. The V gene end was trimmed by 5 bases and the J gene end by 4 bases; junction bases not matched to a gene: 4. The V gene's germline CDR1 is MNHEY and CDR2 SVGEGT. This CDR3 comprises 14 residues. DNA of the CDR3: TGTGCCAGCAGTACAGGGGTCGGCACCGGGGAGCTGTTTTTT. Protein sequence: CASSTGVGTGELFF.

The chain couples TRBV6-5 to TRBJ1-1; D is unclear. The length of the CDR3 is 14 residues. Trimming stripped 0 bases from V and 4 bases from J, with 9 bases between. CDR1 and CDR2 from the germline V gene are MNHEY and SVGAGI. CDR3 protein: CASSYSWGSTEAFF. In nucleotides, the CDR3 is TGTGCCAGCAGTTACTCTTGGGGTAGCACTGAAGCTTTCTTT.

This clonotype has at least ten counts. The chain carries TRBV24-1 and TRBJ2-7; a possible D gene is TRBD2 (5 bases). This CDR3 comprises 14 residues. CDR1 KGHDR and CDR2 SFDVKD come from the germline V gene. V lost 3 bases to trimming and J lost 0 bases, with 8 bases between them. CDR3 nucleotide sequence: TGTGCCACCAGTGATCCCCGGGACTCCTACGAGCAGTACTTC. Translating it yields CATSDPRDSYEQYF.

This clonotype was counted between two and nine times. V gene TRBV4-2 combines with J gene TRBJ2-4, with TRBD2 matching 9 bases. The CDR3 extends over 17 amino acids. Trimming removed 8 bases from V and 2 bases from J; junction bases left unmatched: 13. CDR1 and CDR2 (germline): LGHNA, YNFKEQ. The CDR3 loop is CASRAGGYTETKNIQYF. The CDR3 region has the DNA TGTGCCAGCCGAGCGGGAGGCTATACTGAAACCAAAAACATTCAGTACTTC.

The genes are TRBV29-1 and TRBJ1-1; 12 nucleotides line up with TRBD1. This CDR3 is 18 amino acids long. Germline V gene sequence: CDR1 SQVTM, CDR2 ANQGSEA. The trim removed 7 bases at V and 4 bases at J, leaving 19 bases unmatched. CDR3 nucleotides: TGCAGCGCTCACCCCCTTGATCGGGACAGGGGGCTTGGCACTGAAGCTTTCTTT. Protein: CSAHPLDRDRGLGTEAFF.

This chain uses TRBV5-1 with TRBJ2-2, with 9 bases matching TRBD1. J was trimmed by 5 bases and V by 5 bases; bases with no gene match: 7. The germline gives CDR1 SGHRS, CDR2 YFSETQ. This CDR3 is 15 amino acids long. CDR3 loop: CASRGWTGETGELFF. CDR3 bases: TGCGCCAGCAGAGGCTGGACAGGGGAGACCGGGGAGCTGTTTTTT.

This chain connects TRBV5-1 to TRBJ2-7; D perhaps matches TRBD2 (6 bases). Per the germline V gene, CDR1 is SGHRS and CDR2 is YFSETQ. Trimming shortened V by 4 bases and J by 0 bases, and 17 bases separated the two germline ends. The CDR3 spans 16 residues. In nucleotides, the CDR3 is TGCGCCAGCAGCAGGGTCCGGGACTCGGGCTCCTACGAGCAGTACTTC. Translated, it gives CASSRVRDSGSYEQYF.

Here the CDR3 DNA reads TGTGCCAGCAGTTACGGACACCCCAACACTGAAGCTTTCTTT. Its protein product is CASSYGHPNTEAFF. The chain employs TRBV6-2 or TRBV6-3 and TRBJ1-1, with a possible D match to TRBD1 (5 bases). Germline V lookup: CDR1 MNHEY, CDR2 SVGEGT. Trimming pared 2 bases from V and 2 bases from J, leaving 9 bases between. This CDR3 is 14 amino acids long.

The V gene is TRBV30, the J gene TRBJ1-2, with a possible D match to TRBD1 (5 bases). The CDR3 extends over 13 amino acids. Germline-derived CDR1 and CDR2 are GTSNPN and SVGIG (reference sequence). With 2 bases removed from V and 3 bases from J, the gap between germline ends came to 10 bases. The CDR3 loop is CAWSRDGYYGYTF. CDR3 DNA: TGTGCCTGGAGTCGGGACGGTTACTATGGCTACACCTTC.

The chain uses TRBV15 and TRBJ2-7; 10 nucleotides match TRBD2. CDR1 and CDR2 from the germline V gene are LNHNV and YYDKDF (reference sequence). Germline trimming cut 0 bases from V and 0 bases from J; bases unmatched to any gene: 5. This CDR3 spans 17 amino acids. The CDR3 DNA reads as TGTGCCACCAGCAGAGATCTGGCTAGCGGGAGCTCCTACGAGCAGTACTTC. This translates into CATSRDLASGSSYEQYF.

The chain combines TRBV4-1 with TRBJ1-4; D not certain. CDR3 length: 16 residues. Germline values: CDR1 MGHRA, CDR2 YSYEKL. V was clipped by 4 bases and J by 0 bases, with 12 bases between them. For the CDR3, the DNA is TGCGCCAGCAGCCGGATCCCTGGGGCAACTAATGAAAAACTGTTTTTT. This codes for CASSRIPGATNEKLFF.

This clonotype was detected a few times. J is TRBJ2-7 and V is TRBV7-9; 7 bases are shared with TRBD1. V lost 5 bases to trimming and J lost 2 bases; unmatched junction nucleotides: 6. The CDR3 consists of 14 residues. Looked up from germline, CDR1 is SEHNR and CDR2 is FQNEAQ (reference sequence). DNA for the CDR3: TGTGCCAGCAGCCAAACGGGACAGACCTACGAGCAGTACTTC. Its translation: CASSQTGQTYEQYF. The full variable domain, completed using reference TRBV7-9 and TRBJ2-7, is DTGVSQNPRHKITKRGQNVTFRCDPISEHNRLYWYRQTLGQGPEFLTYFQNEAQLEKSRLLSDRFSAERPKGSFSTLEIQRTEQGDSAMYLCASSQTGQTYEQYFGPGTRLTVT.

The CDR3 DNA is TGTGCCAGCAGCGCCTCCATCGGGCTAGCGGGAGGAGGGGACTACGAGCAGTACTTC. It is translated as CASSASIGLAGGGDYEQYF. V is TRBV9 and J is TRBJ2-7, with TRBD2 matching 11 bases. Germline V lookup: CDR1 SGDLS, CDR2 YYNGEE. V shed 3 bases and J 3 bases; nucleotides not matched to a gene: 17. The CDR3 contains 19 residues.

The V call is TRBV12-5, the J call TRBJ1-1; TRBD1 might be the D (6 bases). Germline loops: CDR1 LGHNT, CDR2 FRNRAP. This CDR3 is built from 13 residues. V lost 1 base and J lost 6, with 9 bases in between. CDR3 in DNA: TGTGCTAGTGGTTTGGGGGGACATTCTGAAGCTTTCTTT. Its protein product is CASGLGGHSEAFF.

This clonotype was picked up a small number of times. The rearrangement links TRBV9 to TRBJ2-5; 7 bases are a match to TRBD1. Germline lookup yields CDR1 SGDLS and CDR2 YYNGEE. Trimming at V came to 3 bases and at J to 3 bases, leaving 2 bases not matched to a gene. This CDR3 has 13 amino acids. CDR3 region: CASSGDREETQYF. The CDR3 bases are TGTGCCAGCAGCGGCGACAGGGAAGAGACCCAGTACTTC.

The V call is TRBV5-1, the J call TRBJ2-7, with 8 bases lining up with TRBD2. Germline V gives CDR1 SGHRS, CDR2 YFSETQ. The CDR3 has 13 residues. The ends lost 4 bases at V and 5 bases at J; junction bases unmatched: 5. CDR3 bases: TGCGCCAGCAGCCGGACTAGCCCCCACGAGCAGTACTTC. Translating it yields CASSRTSPHEQYF.

The rearrangement uses TRBV7-8 and TRBJ2-7, with D unresolved. The CDR3 length is 14 residues. Germline V lookup: CDR1 SGHVS, CDR2 FQNEAQ. V lost 1 base and J lost 3, with 10 bases in between. CDR3 sequence: CASSLVDGLYEQYF. In nucleotides, the CDR3 is TGTGCCAGCAGCTTAGTAGACGGCCTCTACGAGCAGTACTTC.